These 6 T cell receptor beta chains were all obtained from the same sample, sequenced in a study of blood T cells in healthy people across ages. The authors ran a second PCR of about 6 to 11 cycles using a sample-barcoded 5' primer and a J-beta primer mix. TCRdb used MiXCR to reprocess the 5' RACE reads, holding one entry per CDR3 protein. The sample carries 1.8 million or so distinct CDR3 sequences, about two fifths recorded once. The sample comprised blood. These receptors were taken from a human donor in good health.

V is TRBV7-3 and J is TRBJ2-5; 8 bases match TRBD1. The DNA end lines up better with TRBJ2-7; the J call may be wrong. From germline, CDR1 is SGHTA and CDR2 FQGTGA. This CDR3 region has 15 residues. CDR3 protein: CASSSTTGANYEQYF. DNA of the CDR3: TGTGCCAGCAGCTCGACGACAGGGGCTAACTACGAGCAGTACTTC.

The chain uses TRBV6-1 and TRBJ1-2; 7 bases agree with TRBD1. Germline V lookup: CDR1 MNHNS, CDR2 SASEGT. CDR3 size: 22 residues. V shed 5 bases and J 0 bases; nucleotides not matched to a gene: 27. This chain's CDR3 is CASSIPTSNPGTDSETNYGYTF. The CDR3 DNA is TGTGCCAGCAGTATCCCTACCTCTAACCCCGGGACAGACAGCGAAACTAACTATGGCTACACCTTC.

This clonotype was seen a few times. This chain links TRBV29-1 with TRBJ1-1, with D uncertain. V lost 4 bases and J 1 base, leaving 10 bases between the germline ends. Looked up from germline, CDR1 is SQVTM and CDR2 is ANQGSEA. The CDR3 is 13 residues long. CDR3 DNA sequence: TGCAGCGTTGTTGTCGGGCAGAACACTGAAGCTTTCTTT. Its translation: CSVVVGQNTEAFF.

As for this clonotype: A much larger clonotype is one base distant, so this may be a read error. Here the CDR3 reads CATSDLDTNQPQHF. The CDR3 nucleotides read TGTGCCACCAGTGATTTGGACACCAATCAGCCCCAGCATTTT. The chain carries TRBV24-1 and TRBJ1-5, with D unresolved. Germline V gene sequence: CDR1 KGHDR, CDR2 SFDVKD. The V end was cut by 0 bases, the J end by 3 bases, with 5 bases between. CDR3 length equals 14 residues.

The chain combines TRBV6-5 with TRBJ1-2, with 9 bases matching TRBD1. The V gene end was trimmed by 6 bases and the J gene end by 2 bases; junction bases not matched to a gene: 10. In germline, CDR1 is MNHEY, CDR2 SVGAGI. The CDR3 consists of 16 residues. The CDR3 coding sequence is TGTGCCAGCAGGGTCAGCCAAGGACAGGGGAACTATGGCTACACCTTC. Its protein is CASRVSQGQGNYGYTF.

The rearrangement links TRBV20-1 to TRBJ1-2; D is ambiguous. Deletions cut 6 bases from V and 0 bases from J, with 11 bases between. The germline V gene has CDR1 DFQATT and CDR2 SNEGSKA (reference sequence). The CDR3 length is 13 residues. The CDR3 loop reads CSALEDPNYGYTF. The DNA for the CDR3 is TGCAGTGCCCTAGAGGATCCTAACTATGGCTACACCTTC.